This T cell receptor beta chain is drawn from a study of cytomegalovirus exposure and HLA in healthy donors. Study outcomes and limitations: Excluded were some V segments that proved indistinguishable, including TRBV6-2 and TRBV6-3. More than 15,000 TCR beta sequences were associated with HLA alleles at 0.05 false discovery rate in a later analysis.

Germline V gene sequence: CDR1 PRHDT, CDR2 FYEKMQ (reference sequence). CDR3 size: 16 residues. PCR involved 60 Vbeta and 13 Jbeta primers. TCRdb's table, derived via immunoSEQ multiplex PCR, lists solely in-frame clones and lacks some. The table records under 150,000 clones, around three quarters of them present only once. Of note for this clone: What it binds is not known.

This chain joins TRBV13 and TRBJ2-5; tentative D call: TRBD1 (5 bases). The DNA end favors TRBJ2-7, so the J call may be wrong. This TCR was recovered from a woman aged 40 to 49 in good health and CMV-seronegative. Sequencing was carried out using PBMCs. This CDR3 reads CASSLAQGSDLYEQYF. CDR3 sequence (DNA): TGTGCCAGCAGCTTAGCCCAGGGTTCGGACCTCTACGAGCAGTACTTC.